This T cell receptor beta chain was retrieved from a study of T cells in Graves' hyperthyroidism and ophthalmopathy. Study context: Peripheral blood was taken when the disease was first diagnosed, before any treatment began.

What was amplified from RNA transcripts were TCR beta CDR3 regions. Using the HTBI primer set, a first-round RT-PCR was run on the TCR CDR3. A single record per CDR3 protein comes from TCRdb applying MiXCR to the multiplex PCR reads. The sample holds 410,000 or so distinct CDR3 sequences, around 15% seen once. The study based diagnoses on clinical symptoms, serum thyroxine and TRAb, thyroid ultrasound and orbital computed tomography. This clonotype came up a few times. Its antigen remains unknown. An end of the junction differs from the germline gene, which may be a read error. Study-wide results and caveats: Blood also showed most of the thyroid clonotypes that were expanded above 0.001.

The specimen was blood. The sequence came from a man in his late teens or twenties with Graves' ophthalmopathy.

CDR3 coding DNA: TGTGCCAGCAGCCAAAGCCTAGCGGCCTACGAGCGGTACTTC. Protein product: CASSQSLAAYERYF. The chain joins TRBV3-1 to TRBJ2-7; 7 nucleotides agree with TRBD2. The CDR3 has 14 amino acids. From germline, CDR1 is LGHDT and CDR2 YNNKEL (reference sequence).